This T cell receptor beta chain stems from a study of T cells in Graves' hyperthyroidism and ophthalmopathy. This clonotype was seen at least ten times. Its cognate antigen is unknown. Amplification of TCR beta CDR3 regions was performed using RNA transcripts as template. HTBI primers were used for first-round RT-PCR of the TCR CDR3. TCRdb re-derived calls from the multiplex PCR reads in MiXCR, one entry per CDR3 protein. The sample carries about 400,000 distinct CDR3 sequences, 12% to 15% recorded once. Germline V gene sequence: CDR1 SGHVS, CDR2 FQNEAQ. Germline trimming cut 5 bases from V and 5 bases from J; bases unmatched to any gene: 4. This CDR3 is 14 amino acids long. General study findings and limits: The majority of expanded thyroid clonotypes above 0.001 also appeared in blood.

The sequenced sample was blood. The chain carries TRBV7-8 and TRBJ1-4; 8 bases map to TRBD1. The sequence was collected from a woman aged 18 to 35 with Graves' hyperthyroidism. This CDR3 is CASSHGQGNEKLFF. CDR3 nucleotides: TGTGCCAGCAGCCATGGACAGGGAAATGAAAAACTGTTTTTT. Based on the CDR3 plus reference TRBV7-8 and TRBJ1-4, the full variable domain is GAGVSQSPRYKVAKRGQDVALRCDPISGHVSLFWYQQALGQGPEFLTYFQNEAQLDKSGLPSDRFFAERPEGSVSTLKIQRTQQEDSAVYLCASSHGQGNEKLFFGSGTQLSVL.